These 27 T cell receptor beta chains came from one sample sequenced in a study of neoadjuvant nivolumab and ipilimumab in lung cancer. Method: immunoSEQ multiplex PCR; TCRdb's copy keeps in-frame clones and lacks some. The sample records some 20,000 clones, around 79% being singletons. Sequencing was performed on tumor tissue, taken after neoadjuvant nivolumab, alone or with ipilimumab, at or shortly before surgery. The receptors derive from an adult with non-small cell lung cancer.

J is TRBJ1-5 and V is TRBV4-3, with D maybe TRBD1 (6 bases). Trimming shortened V by 0 bases and J by 4 bases, and 10 bases separated the two germline ends. CDR1 is LGHNA, CDR2 YSLEER, per germline. This CDR3 has 15 amino acids. CDR3 DNA sequence: TGCGCCAGCAGCCAAGATTTGCAGGGGAATCAGCCCCAGCATTTT. It encodes CASSQDLQGNQPQHF.

The chain links TRBV2 to TRBJ2-1; 11 bases are a match to TRBD1. Losses at the gene ends were 7 bases for V and 6 bases for J; bases not matched to a gene: 5. Per the germline V gene, CDR1 is SNHLY and CDR2 is FYNNEI. The CDR3 has 14 residues. For the CDR3, the DNA is TGTGCCAGCACCCGGGACAGGGGGTTCAATGAGCAGTTCTTC. Amino acids: CASTRDRGFNEQFF. Together with reference TRBV2 and TRBJ2-1, the CDR3 gives the full variable domain: EPEVTQTPSHQVTQMGQEVILRCVPISNHLYFYWYRQILGQKVEFLVSFYNNEISEKSEIFDDQFSVERPDGSNFTLKIRSTKLEDSAMYFCASTRDRGFNEQFFGPGTRLTVL.

The gene calls are TRBV28 and TRBJ1-5; weak D call: TRBD1 (5 bases). Germline V gene lookup returns CDR1 MDHEN and CDR2 SYDVKM. The ends were cut back, 5 bases at V and 3 bases at J, with 14 bases in the middle. CDR3 length: 15 amino acids. The CDR3 loop is CASSLQEVLNQPQHF. The CDR3 DNA reads TGTGCCAGCAGTCTACAGGAGGTCCTCAATCAGCCCCAGCATTTT.

This clone was counted a single time. The chain recombines TRBV25-1 with TRBJ2-1; 7 bases match TRBD1. V lost 4 bases and J lost 3; bases outside the gene matches: 6. This CDR3 has 15 residues. The V gene's germline CDR1 is MGHDK and CDR2 SYGVNS. The CDR3 nucleotides are TGTGCCAGCAGTGTTGGGACAGTGAGCTACAATGAGCAGTTCTTC. This encodes CASSVGTVSYNEQFF.

This chain uses TRBV5-8 with TRBJ1-4; 9 bases line up with TRBD1. V shed 5 bases, J shed 8 bases, and the junction held 10 bases outside the gene matches. The CDR3 length is 15 residues. Germline CDR1 and CDR2: SGHTS and YDEGEE. The CDR3 DNA sequence: TGTGCCAGCAGTTACCCGACAGGGGGTACCGAAAAACTGTTTTTT. Protein sequence: CASSYPTGGTEKLFF.

The V call is TRBV7-2, the J call TRBJ2-7; the D gene is possibly TRBD1 (6 bases). This CDR3 spans 14 amino acids. Deletions cut 5 bases from V and 0 bases from J, with 11 bases between. Germline V gene sequence: CDR1 SGHTA, CDR2 FQGNSA. The CDR3 nucleotides are TGTGCCAGCAGCGAGAGGGGGAGCTCCTACGAGCAGTACTTC. It codes for CASSERGSSYEQYF.

The J gene is TRBJ1-2, the V gene TRBV5-1; no clear D gene. CDR1 is SGHRS, CDR2 YFSETQ, per germline. The CDR3 is 12 residues long. Deletions cut 4 bases from V and 5 bases from J, with 9 bases between. DNA for the CDR3: TGCGCCAGCAGCCCCACCGATTATGGCTACACCTTC. Residues: CASSPTDYGYTF.

This clone came up once. This rearrangement joins TRBV5-1 to TRBJ2-2, with TRBD1 matching 8 bases. V shed 0 bases and J 5 bases; nucleotides not matched to a gene: 3. The CDR3 totals 15 residues. The germline V gene encodes CDR1 SGHRS and CDR2 YFSETQ. The chain's CDR3 is CASSLGQGSTGELFF. In DNA, the CDR3 is TGCGCCAGCAGCTTGGGACAGGGGTCTACCGGGGAGCTGTTTTTT.

This clone was observed a few times. This chain uses TRBV11-2 with TRBJ2-7; 8 bases are shared with TRBD2. CDR1 and CDR2 from the germline V gene are SGHAT and FQNNGV. J was trimmed by 2 bases and V by 2 bases; bases with no gene match: 2. The CDR3 has 14 amino acids. The CDR3 loop is CASSLPGGPYEQYF. The CDR3 DNA sequence: TGTGCCAGCAGCTTACCGGGGGGGCCCTACGAGCAGTACTTC.

V is TRBV30 and J is TRBJ2-1; D possibly matches TRBD1 or TRBD2 (6 bases each). The V and J ends lost 2 bases and 1 base respectively, with 15 bases between them. The CDR3 has 16 residues. Germline V gene lookup returns CDR1 GTSNPN and CDR2 SVGIG (reference sequence). CDR3 nucleotides: TGTGCCTGGAGTAAGGGGGGCGCCGTGTCCTACAATGAGCAGTTCTTC. As protein: CAWSKGGAVSYNEQFF.

The V and J genes are TRBV2 and TRBJ2-1; TRBD1 agrees at 7 bases. V gave up 7 bases and J gave up 5 bases; unmatched junction bases: 11. The germline V gene encodes CDR1 SNHLY and CDR2 FYNNEI. The CDR3 spans 15 residues. CDR3 nucleotide sequence: TGTGCCAGCATCGAATTGACAGGGCCCGACAATGAGCAGTTCTTC. This sequence encodes CASIELTGPDNEQFF.

V usage is TRBV7-9 and J usage is TRBJ1-4; the D gene is possibly TRBD1 (5 bases). The CDR3 is made up of 15 amino acids. V shed 5 bases and J shed 8 bases, with 18 bases lying between them. CDR1 is SEHNR, CDR2 FQNEAQ, per germline (reference sequence). In DNA form, the CDR3 reads TGTGCCAGCAGCCTAAGAGCTGGGGGAGGGGAAAAACTGTTTTTT. Translation gives CASSLRAGGGEKLFF.

The rearrangement links TRBV5-6 to TRBJ2-7, with D perhaps assigned TRBD1 or TRBD2 (5 bases each). The CDR3 loop spans 13 amino acids. V was cut by 3 bases and J by 4 bases, with 11 bases left in between. Looked up from germline, CDR1 is SGHDT and CDR2 is YYEEEE. CDR3 bases: TGTGCCAGCAGCTCGGGACGTCTGTACGAGCAGTACTTC. This sequence encodes CASSSGRLYEQYF.

The chain links TRBV11-2 to TRBJ2-5, with 8 positions matching TRBD1. This CDR3 region has 16 residues. J gave up 5 bases and V 7 bases, and 15 bases lay outside the gene matches. The germline V gene has CDR1 SGHAT and CDR2 FQNNGV. CDR3 sequence (DNA): TGTGCCAGCACCAGGACAGGGAATATCCATATCGAGACCCAGTACTTC. It encodes CASTRTGNIHIETQYF.

The chain uses TRBV6-5 and TRBJ2-7; D is ambiguous. The V end lost 4 bases, the J end lost 6 bases, and 10 bases lay between the germline ends. The germline V gene has CDR1 MNHEY and CDR2 SVGAGI. The CDR3 has 12 amino acids. In DNA form, the CDR3 reads TGTGCCAGCAGTTCCACAGTAAGCGAGCAGTACTTC. It is translated as CASSSTVSEQYF.

The J gene is TRBJ2-7, the V gene TRBV6-6; D is perhaps TRBD1 or TRBD2 (5 bases each). The germline V gene encodes CDR1 MNHNY and CDR2 SVGAGI (reference sequence). Trimming stripped 2 bases from V and 0 bases from J, with 5 bases between. The CDR3 runs to 13 residues. Here the CDR3 reads CASSYGGSYEQYF. Here the CDR3 DNA reads TGTGCCAGCAGTTACGGGGGCTCCTACGAGCAGTACTTC.

The chain combines TRBV7-2 with TRBJ1-4; 11 bases align to TRBD1. The length of the CDR3 is 16 residues. V lost 1 base, J lost 7 bases, and 5 bases stayed unmatched. CDR1 and CDR2 from the germline V gene are SGHTA and FQGNSA. The CDR3, as DNA: TGTGCCAGCAGCTTAGGGGACAGGGGGTTGGTTGAAAAACTGTTTTTT. Protein product: CASSLGDRGLVEKLFF.

This rearrangement joins TRBV10-2 to TRBJ1-4; D gene unclear. CDR1 is WSHSY, CDR2 SAAADI, per germline. The CDR3 sequence is 12 residues long. The V and J ends lost 2 bases and 8 bases respectively, with 6 bases between them. CDR3 nucleotide sequence: TGCGCCAGCAGTGAGAGGGTGGAAAAACTGTTTTTT. Amino acid sequence: CASSERVEKLFF.

The chain carries TRBV5-6 and TRBJ1-2; 9 nucleotides agree with TRBD1. With V trimmed by 4 bases and J by 4 bases, 8 bases remained unmatched. The CDR3 is made up of 15 amino acids. Germline V CDR1 and CDR2: SGHDT, YYEEEE. The CDR3, as DNA: TGTGCCAGCAGCACCGGGACAGGGTTTCTCTATGGCTACACCTTC. It is translated as CASSTGTGFLYGYTF.

V and J are TRBV5-1 and TRBJ2-1; D gene uncertain. Trimming pared 2 bases from V and 9 bases from J, leaving 6 bases between. The V gene's germline CDR1 is SGHRS and CDR2 YFSETQ. CDR3 length: 11 residues. The CDR3 DNA follows: TGCGCCAGCAGCTTCGGGCGTGAGCAGTTCTTC. Its translation is CASSFGREQFF.

The chain couples TRBV7-6 to TRBJ2-5, with 8 bases matching TRBD2. This CDR3 has 17 amino acids. V lost 5 bases and J lost 5; bases outside the gene matches: 16. CDR1 is SGHVS, CDR2 FNYEAQ, per germline. CDR3 sequence: CASSTRPIGGGGETQYF. The CDR3 DNA reads as TGTGCCAGCAGCACTCGACCTATCGGGGGCGGGGGGGAGACCCAGTACTTC.

V and J are TRBV5-1 and TRBJ2-5; possible D gene TRBD2, 6 bases. This CDR3 is built from 14 residues. Per germline, CDR1 SGHRS and CDR2 YFSETQ. V lost 4 bases to trimming and J lost 1 base, with 11 bases between them. In nucleotides, the CDR3 is TGCGCCAGCAGCCTTCGGGACTCCCAAGAGACCCAGTACTTC. This translates into CASSLRDSQETQYF.

This chain connects TRBV5-8 to TRBJ1-6; 10 bases fit TRBD1. The CDR3 covers 15 residues. Germline assignment: CDR1 SGHTS and CDR2 YDEGEE. The J segment lost 9 bases and the V segment lost 1 base, leaving 4 bases of the junction unmatched. In DNA form, the CDR3 reads TGTGCCAGCAGCTTGAGGTGGGACAGGGGTTCACCCCTCCACTTT. Translation: CASSLRWDRGSPLHF.

The chain links TRBV5-4 to TRBJ2-1, with TRBD2 as a possible D gene (6 bases). The germline V gene has CDR1 SGHNT and CDR2 YYREEE (reference sequence). CDR3 length equals 16 residues. Trimming pared 0 bases from V and 6 bases from J, leaving 16 bases between. The CDR3 is CASSLAGGDLVNEQFF. In DNA form, the CDR3 reads TGTGCCAGCAGCTTGGCTGGAGGGGATCTGGTCAATGAGCAGTTCTTC.

This clone was counted between two and nine times. The rearrangement joins TRBV18 to TRBJ1-5; a possible D gene is TRBD1 (6 bases). V lost 2 bases, J lost 4 bases, and 12 bases lay in between. The germline CDR1 and CDR2 sequences are KGHSH and LQKENI. The CDR3 sequence is 15 residues long. The CDR3 here is CASSPGEGGNQPQHF. For the CDR3, the DNA is TGTGCCAGCTCACCAGGAGAGGGGGGGAATCAGCCCCAGCATTTT.

The chain couples TRBV30 to TRBJ2-5; no firm D call. The CDR3 consists of 15 residues. Germline CDR1 and CDR2: GTSNPN and SVGIG (reference sequence). Trimming shortened V by 4 bases and J by 1 base, and 16 bases separated the two germline ends. The CDR3 loop is CAWTPRVTVQETQYF. DNA for the CDR3: TGTGCCTGGACCCCACGAGTAACAGTCCAAGAGACCCAGTACTTC.

This chain joins TRBV7-2 and TRBJ1-5; unclear D gene. The CDR3 runs to 12 residues. Germline assignment: CDR1 SGHTA and CDR2 FQGNSA. Trimming stripped 5 bases from V and 6 bases from J, with 8 bases between. CDR3 DNA sequence: TGTGCCAGCAGCCCCCGGACTCAGCCCCAGCATTTT. Translating it yields CASSPRTQPQHF.